This is a list of T cell receptor beta chains from one sample in a study of blood T cell repertoires in COVID-19. Measured with immunoSEQ multiplex PCR; TCRdb has only the in-frame clones, and not every one. The profile shows about 160,000 clones, approximately 80% of them singletons. Sequenced: peripheral blood. The receptor set was obtained from a woman at least 80 years old with active or convalescent COVID-19. Both conserved end residues are part of each CDR3. The D gene is left open where the match is weak. Rows give clone size only sometimes, using once, few, many, or a class for an expanded clone.

j_call d_call v_call clone_size cdr3_aa cdr3_nt
TRBJ1-2 TRBD1 TRBV2 . CASVRDRGPYGYTF TGTGCCAGCGTCCGGGACAGGGGACCTTATGGCTACACCTTC
TRBJ2-1 . TRBV11-2 . CASSLAGRGEQFF TGTGCCAGCAGCTTAGCAGGGCGGGGTGAGCAGTTCTTC
TRBJ2-3 TRBD1 TRBV10-3 few CAISEGTASTDTQYF TGTGCCATCAGTGAGGGGACAGCTAGCACAGATACGCAGTATTTT
TRBJ1-1 . TRBV12-3/TRBV12-4 . CASTNLGDTEAFF TGTGCCAGCACAAATCTGGGCGACACTGAAGCTTTCTTT
TRBJ1-2 . TRBV3-1/TRBV3-2 . CASSPCEGYTF TGTGCCAGCAGCCCATGTGAGGGCTACACCTTC
TRBJ2-7 . TRBV19 once CASSPTPGLFTYEQYF TGTGCCAGTAGTCCTACTCCGGGACTGTTCACCTACGAGCAGTACTTC
TRBJ1-3 . TRBV12-5 once CASGLETGLSGNTIYF TGTGCTAGTGGTTTGGAGACAGGCCTCTCTGGAAACACCATATATTTT
TRBJ2-1 TRBD2 TRBV7-9 . CASSPPSGGAGNEQFF TGTGCCAGCAGCCCCCCTAGCGGGGGGGCGGGGAATGAGCAGTTCTTC
TRBJ2-5 . TRBV30 . CAWSQKETQYF TGTGCCTGGAGCCAGAAAGAGACCCAGTACTTC
TRBJ1-2 . TRBV6-2/TRBV6-3 . CASSYSDSYYGYTF TGTGCCAGCAGTTACTCGGACAGCTACTATGGCTACACCTTC
TRBJ2-2 TRBD1 TRBV14 . CASSPGQGANTGELFF TGTGCCAGCAGCCCGGGACAGGGGGCGAATACCGGGGAGCTGTTTTTT
TRBJ2-5 . TRBV10-3 . CAISPGEGETQYF TGTGCCATCAGCCCAGGGGAGGGGGAGACCCAGTACTTC
TRBJ1-2 . TRBV30 . CAWSERAPWINYGYTF TGTGCCTGGAGTGAGAGGGCCCCTTGGATCAACTATGGCTACACCTTC
TRBJ2-7 TRBD1 TRBV7-6 . CASSSAGQGAIYEQYF TGTGCCAGCAGCTCCGCTGGACAGGGGGCTATCTACGAGCAGTACTTC
TRBJ1-6 . TRBV7-6 once CASSSSGGSPLHF TGTGCCAGCAGTTCCTCGGGGGGTTCACCCCTCCACTTT
TRBJ1-1 . TRBV20-1 once CSASQGPGAFF TGCAGTGCTTCACAGGGACCGGGGGCTTTCTTT
TRBJ2-2 . TRBV3-1/TRBV3-2 once CASSQGTTGELFF TGTGCCAGCAGCCAAGGAACAACAGGGGAGCTGTTTTTT
TRBJ2-3 . TRBV18 once CASSPSVTDTQYF TGTGCCAGCTCACCATCCGTCACAGATACGCAGTATTTT
TRBJ1-2 TRBD1 TRBV5-1 . CASSLADRGLGYTF TGCGCCAGCAGCTTGGCGGACAGGGGGCTTGGCTACACCTTC
TRBJ2-7 . TRBV7-2 few CASSSLLEQYF TGTGCCAGCAGCTCCCTTCTCGAGCAGTACTTC
TRBJ2-7 TRBD2 TRBV10-1 . CASPGGGTSGDKYEQYF TGCGCCAGCCCTGGGGGCGGGACTAGCGGGGATAAATACGAGCAGTACTTC
TRBJ1-3 . TRBV4-3 few CASSQGQGGNTIYF TGCGCCAGCAGCCAAGGCCAGGGGGGAAACACCATATATTTT
TRBJ2-2 . TRBV15 . CATSSKHLAAGHTGELFF TGTGCCACCAGCAGCAAACATTTAGCGGCGGGCCATACCGGGGAGCTGTTTTTT
TRBJ1-6 . TRBV7-9 . CASSLPGGASYNSPLHF TGTGCCAGCAGCTTACCCGGAGGGGCCTCTTATAATTCACCCCTCCACTTT
TRBJ1-5 . TRBV15 many CATSKETPGSGKPQHF TGTGCCACCAGCAAAGAGACCCCCGGCTCGGGTAAGCCCCAGCATTTT
TRBJ1-1 TRBD1 TRBV11-2 . CASSLAPGGTEAFF TGTGCCAGCAGCTTAGCTCCAGGGGGTACTGAAGCTTTCTTT
TRBJ2-3 . TRBV5-8 . CASSFRGGLDTQYF TGTGCCAGCAGCTTCCGTGGCGGGTTAGATACGCAGTATTTT
TRBJ1-2 TRBD1 TRBV11-2 . CASSQDRTARGYTF TGTGCCAGCAGCCAGGACAGGACAGCGCGGGGCTACACCTTC
TRBJ1-5 TRBD1 TRBV7-8 . CASSPYSQGGNQPQHF TGTGCCAGCAGCCCCTATTCCCAGGGGGGCAATCAGCCCCAGCATTTT
TRBJ2-6 . TRBV4-3 . CASSQERQFANVLTF TGCGCCAGCAGCCAAGAACGCCAGTTTGCCAACGTCCTGACTTTC
TRBJ2-5 TRBD2 TRBV10-3 . CAISQLAGGQETQYF TGTGCCATCAGCCAACTAGCGGGGGGGCAGGAGACCCAGTACTTC
TRBJ1-2 . TRBV29-1 . CSVESGNNYGYTF TGCAGCGTTGAATCAGGGAATAACTATGGCTACACCTTC
TRBJ2-5 TRBD1 TRBV2 . CASKGQGVPETQYF TGTGCCAGCAAGGGACAGGGGGTTCCAGAGACCCAGTACTTC
TRBJ2-5 TRBD2 TRBV9 . CASSVAGWEGETQYF TGTGCCAGCAGCGTAGCTGGATGGGAGGGTGAGACCCAGTACTTC
TRBJ1-5 . TRBV25-1 once CASSESRGEGQPQHF TGTGCCAGCAGTGAATCGCGTGGTGAGGGTCAGCCCCAGCATTTT
TRBJ2-7 . TRBV7-3 . CASSTRWFGEQYF TGTGCCAGCAGCACTAGGTGGTTCGGCGAGCAGTACTTC
TRBJ1-6 . TRBV12-5 . CASGLVYWNSYNSPLHF TGTGCTAGTGGTTTGGTATATTGGAACAGCTATAATTCACCCCTCCACTTT